The T cell receptor (beta chain) under discussion was sequenced for a study of blood T cells in healthy people across ages (dated by TCRdb to the mid-2010s). Concerning the study at large: In model experiments, template switching captured about one uniquely barcoded TCR beta cDNA molecule for every two T cells. Using deep sequencing normalized with unique cDNA molecular identifiers, the study measured how TCR beta repertoire diversity changes with age. The study analyzed two additional independent replicas of 1 million unique cDNA reads from the same blood draw for two donors, one aged 18 to 29 and one aged 80 or older. Donors of different ages were randomly distributed across sequencing lanes to avoid experimental bias. Donors were grouped into four age groups: young (average approximately 15 years), middle-aged (less than 40), aged (62) and long-lived (just over 80).

The CDR3 covers 14 residues, taking in both the cysteine and the phenylalanine. The read is trimmed to its CDR3 DNA, 42 bases read in frame from base 1. This clonotype was observed once. It has no known antigen specificity. Base qualities are missing; no much larger clone stands one base away. Donors were 40 or so systemically healthy Caucasian individuals from Russia aged roughly 6 to 90 years. Each donor gave roughly 11 milliliters of peripheral blood, drawn into EDTA-treated Vacutainer tubes. PBMCs were isolated by Ficoll-Paque density-gradient centrifugation, with at least 6 million obtained per sample. Trizol reagent was used to extract total RNA from PBMCs, with at least 6 micrograms per sample. Naive CD45RAhigh/CD27high T cell percentages were measured by flow cytometry on a PBMC aliquot from every donor. The library was generated by 5' RACE. The instrument was an Illumina HiSeq 2500. A second PCR of roughly 6 to 11 cycles was performed with a sample-barcoded 5' primer and a J-beta primer mix. A unique molecular identifier was introduced onto each TCR beta cDNA molecule by a template-switch 5' adaptor carrying 12 random nucleotides. Each sample yielded at least 2.5 million CDR3-containing paired-end reads. First-strand cDNA synthesis was performed from all RNA using the Mint cDNA synthesis kit, with priming by a TRBC-specific oligonucleotide. After uracil-DNA glycosylase treatment, a first 18-cycle PCR used universal primers M1SS and BC2_uni_R on all cDNA. The source study handled its data this way. For normalization, 1 million high-quality reads were randomly selected from each sample, with every read carrying a distinct molecular identifier. Reads with shared molecular identifiers were discarded instead of being binned into consensus sequences. MiTCR, run with a Q25 quality threshold and the strictest error-elimination algorithm, handled CDR3 identification, clonotype clustering and error correction. Lower-bound total TCR beta diversity was estimated with a nonparametric unseen species model using Euler transformation. TCRdb reprocessing: public reads trimmed at Q25 with fastp, clones called with MiXCR, in-frame beta chains kept. For every CDR3 protein sequence, its rows merge into one entry that carries the most common genes and DNA. Clone size and V and J calls follow TCRdb, not the original study. The sample has about 1,400,000 distinct CDR3 sequences on record, about 40% of them singletons. The ten biggest clones cover roughly 7.9% of the sample.

Overall results and qualifications from the work: Because donor CMV infection status was unknown, age-related changes in expanded clonotypes were potentially confounded. Observed TCR beta diversity correlated strongly with the percentage of naive T cells measured by flow cytometry. Total diversity estimates from one million sequenced T cells were considered lower bounds and underestimates. The long-lived group showed more naive CD4+ T cells, fewer expanded clones and increased TCR diversity than the aged group, suggesting age selection. Since profiling was done on bulk unsorted PBMCs, naive and antigen-experienced compartments could not be conclusively compared. Observed TCR beta diversity per million T cells fell roughly linearly with age, and a significant reduction was already apparent by age roughly 40.

The sequence came from a woman aged 18-29 years in good health. In this chain, TRBV12-3 or TRBV12-4 is recombined with TRBJ2-5, with TRBD1 matching 9 junction bases. Matching the DNA end better, TRBJ2-7 makes the J call doubtful. The sequenced sample was blood. The CDR3 here reads CASSLNDRGCEQYF. The nucleotide sequence reads as follows: TGTGCCAGCAGTTTAAACGACAGGGGGTGCGAGCAGTACTTC.